The clone carrying this T cell receptor (beta chain) was seen a handful of times. The antigen is not known. This sample includes further DNA sequences coding for the same CDR3. Treatment indicated: oral pan-JAK inhibitor, 5-10 mg twice daily. The source of the sample is a study of CD8+ T cells in alopecia areata. Across the study: Tofacitinib administration to treated patients was oral, at 5 to 10 mg twice daily. Study-level results: Elevated clonality characterized lesional scalp relative to normal scalp, particularly in alopecia totalis/universalis. Administration of tofacitinib significantly diminished scalp clonality and expanded CD8+ clones within the top 100. Under tofacitinib, numerous expanded lesional clonotypes remained detectable in scalp and blood.

The length of the CDR3 is 12 residues. The V segment lost 2 bases and the J segment 7 bases; nucleotides outside the gene matches: 3. Germline values: CDR1 SQVTM, CDR2 ANQGSEA. It was cDNA, reverse transcribed from extracted RNA, that served as the sequencing template. Assay used: immunoSEQ multiplex PCR; TCRdb lists only in-frame clones, some missing. The repertoire holds roughly 280,000 clones, with 60% as singletons. This clonotype originated in a human donor with alopecia areata. This specimen was CD4+ T cells sorted from blood, taken at roughly week 53, from a patient treated with tofacitinib. The rearrangement joins TRBV29-1 to TRBJ1-2; TRBD1 aligns across 8 bases. Here the CDR3 reads CSVEQGAGGYTF. CDR3 nucleotide sequence: TGCAGCGTTGAACAGGGGGCCGGTGGCTACACCTTC. The variable domain in full, completed from reference TRBV29-1 and TRBJ1-2, reads SAVISQKPSRDICQRGTSLTIQCQVDSQVTMMFWYRQQPGQSLTLIATANQGSEATYESGFVIDKFPISRPNLTFSTLTVSNMSPEDSSIYLCSVEQGAGGYTFGSGTRLTVV.